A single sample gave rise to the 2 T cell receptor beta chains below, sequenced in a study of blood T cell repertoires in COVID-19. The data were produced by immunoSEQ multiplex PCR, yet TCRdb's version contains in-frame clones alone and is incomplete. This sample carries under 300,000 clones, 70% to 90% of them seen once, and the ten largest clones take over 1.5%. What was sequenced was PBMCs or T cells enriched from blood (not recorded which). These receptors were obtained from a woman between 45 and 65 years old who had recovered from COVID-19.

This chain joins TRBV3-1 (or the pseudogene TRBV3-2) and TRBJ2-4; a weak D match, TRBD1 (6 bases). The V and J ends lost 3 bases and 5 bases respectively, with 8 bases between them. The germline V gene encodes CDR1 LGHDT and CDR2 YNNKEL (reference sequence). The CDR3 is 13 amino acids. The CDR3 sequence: CASSQGQQNIQYF. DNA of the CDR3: TGTGCCAGCAGCCAGGGACAACAAAACATTCAGTACTTC.

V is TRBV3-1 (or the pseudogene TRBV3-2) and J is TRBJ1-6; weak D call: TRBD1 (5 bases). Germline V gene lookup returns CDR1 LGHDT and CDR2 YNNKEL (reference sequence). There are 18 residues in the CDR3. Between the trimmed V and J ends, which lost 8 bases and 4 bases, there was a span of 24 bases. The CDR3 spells CASSLGYGEGSYNSPLHF. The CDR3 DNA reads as TGTGCCAGCTCACTAGGATATGGGGAGGGGAGTTATAATTCACCCCTCCACTTT.